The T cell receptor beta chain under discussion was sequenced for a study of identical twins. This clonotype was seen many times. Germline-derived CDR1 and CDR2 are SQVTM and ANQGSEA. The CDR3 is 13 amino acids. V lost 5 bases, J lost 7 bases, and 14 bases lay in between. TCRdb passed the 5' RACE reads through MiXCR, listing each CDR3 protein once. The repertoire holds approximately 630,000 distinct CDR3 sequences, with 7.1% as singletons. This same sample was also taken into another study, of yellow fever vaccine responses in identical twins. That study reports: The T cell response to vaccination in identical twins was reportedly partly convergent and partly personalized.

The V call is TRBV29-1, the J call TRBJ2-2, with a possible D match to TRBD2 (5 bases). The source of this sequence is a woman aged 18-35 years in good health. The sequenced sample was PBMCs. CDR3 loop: CSVIRGLGGELFF. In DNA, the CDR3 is TGCAGCGTTATTAGAGGGCTCGGCGGGGAGCTGTTTTTT.